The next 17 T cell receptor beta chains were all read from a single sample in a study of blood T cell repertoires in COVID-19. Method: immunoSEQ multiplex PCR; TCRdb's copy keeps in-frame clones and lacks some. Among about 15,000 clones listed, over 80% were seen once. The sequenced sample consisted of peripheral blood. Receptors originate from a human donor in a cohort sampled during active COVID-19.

The CDR3 coding sequence is TGTGCCAGCCGAGGGGGCCACTCTGGGGCCAACGTCCTGACTTTC. It codes for CASRGGHSGANVLTF. This chain joins TRBV19 and TRBJ2-6; 7 bases are shared with TRBD1. Germline trimming cut 9 bases from V and 0 bases from J; bases unmatched to any gene: 5. Germline values: CDR1 LNHDA, CDR2 SQIVND (reference sequence). The CDR3 loop spans 15 amino acids.

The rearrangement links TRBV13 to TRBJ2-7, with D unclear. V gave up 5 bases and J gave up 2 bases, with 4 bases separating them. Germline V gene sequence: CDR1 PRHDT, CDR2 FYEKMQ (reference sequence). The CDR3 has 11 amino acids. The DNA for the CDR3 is TGTGCCAGCAGCGCGGCCTACGAGCAGTACTTC. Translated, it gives CASSAAYEQYF.

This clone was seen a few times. In DNA, the CDR3 is TGTGCCAGCAGCCGCCTCGGCCTCCGTGTGGGAGGAGGAACCTACGAGCAGTACTTC. Protein: CASSRLGLRVGGGTYEQYF. J is TRBJ2-7 and V is TRBV14; D might be TRBD2 (6 bases). The ends were cut back, 4 bases at V and 2 bases at J, with 27 bases in the middle. The V gene's germline CDR1 is SGHDN and CDR2 FVKESK. The CDR3 is 19 residues long. The complete variable domain, with remaining parts taken from reference TRBV14 and TRBJ2-7, reads EAGVTQFPSHSVIEKGQTVTLRCDPISGHDNLYWYRRVMGKEIKFLLHFVKESKQDESGMPNNRFLAERTGGTYSTLKVQPAELEDSGVYFCASSRLGLRVGGGTYEQYFGPGTRLTVT.

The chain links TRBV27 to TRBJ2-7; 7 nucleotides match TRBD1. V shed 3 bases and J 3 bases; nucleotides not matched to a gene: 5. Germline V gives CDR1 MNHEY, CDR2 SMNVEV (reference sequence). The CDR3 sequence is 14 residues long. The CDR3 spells CASSFRGISYEQYF. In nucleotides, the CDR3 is TGTGCCAGCAGTTTCAGGGGGATTAGCTACGAGCAGTACTTC.

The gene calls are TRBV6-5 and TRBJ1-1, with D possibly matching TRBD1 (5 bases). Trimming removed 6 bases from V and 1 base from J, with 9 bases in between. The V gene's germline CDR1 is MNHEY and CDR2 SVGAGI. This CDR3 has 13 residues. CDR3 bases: TGTGCCAGCAGGCGGACAACGAACACTGAAGCTTTCTTT. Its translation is CASRRTTNTEAFF.

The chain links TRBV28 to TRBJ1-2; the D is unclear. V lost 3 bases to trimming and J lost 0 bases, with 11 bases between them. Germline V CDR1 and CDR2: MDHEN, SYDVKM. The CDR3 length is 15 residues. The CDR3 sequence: CASSLMWAANYGYTF. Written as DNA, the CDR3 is TGTGCCAGCAGTTTGATGTGGGCCGCTAACTATGGCTACACCTTC.

Here the CDR3 DNA reads TGCGCCAGCAGCCAAGATCTAGCTTCGGGGGACCTCCATGGCTACACCTTC. Translating it yields CASSQDLASGDLHGYTF. The chain carries TRBV4-1 and TRBJ1-2, with D possibly being TRBD1 (5 bases). V lost 0 bases and J lost 6, with 20 bases in between. The length of the CDR3 is 17 residues. Germline loops: CDR1 MGHRA, CDR2 YSYEKL.

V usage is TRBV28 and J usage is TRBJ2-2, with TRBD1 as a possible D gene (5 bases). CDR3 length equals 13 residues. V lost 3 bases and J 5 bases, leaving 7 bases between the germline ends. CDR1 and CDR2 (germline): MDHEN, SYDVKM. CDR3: CASSLQGTGELFF. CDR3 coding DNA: TGTGCCAGCAGTTTGCAGGGTACCGGGGAGCTGTTTTTT.

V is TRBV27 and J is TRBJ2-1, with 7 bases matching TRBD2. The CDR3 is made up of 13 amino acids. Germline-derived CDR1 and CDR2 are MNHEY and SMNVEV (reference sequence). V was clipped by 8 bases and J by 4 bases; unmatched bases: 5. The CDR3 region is CASGRASYNEQFF. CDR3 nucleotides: TGTGCCAGCGGGAGGGCCTCATACAATGAGCAGTTCTTC.

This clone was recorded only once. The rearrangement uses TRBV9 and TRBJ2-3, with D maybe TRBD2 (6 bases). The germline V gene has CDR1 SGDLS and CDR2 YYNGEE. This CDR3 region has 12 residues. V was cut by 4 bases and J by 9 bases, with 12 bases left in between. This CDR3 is CASSPGDGTQYF. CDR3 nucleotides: TGTGCCAGCAGCCCGGGGGACGGGACGCAGTATTTT.

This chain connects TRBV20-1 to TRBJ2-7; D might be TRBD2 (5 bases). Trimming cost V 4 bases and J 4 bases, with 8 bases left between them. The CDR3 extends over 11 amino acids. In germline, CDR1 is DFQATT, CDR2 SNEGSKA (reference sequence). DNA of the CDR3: TGCAGTGCTAAGGACTTGTACGAGCAGTACTTC. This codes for CSAKDLYEQYF.

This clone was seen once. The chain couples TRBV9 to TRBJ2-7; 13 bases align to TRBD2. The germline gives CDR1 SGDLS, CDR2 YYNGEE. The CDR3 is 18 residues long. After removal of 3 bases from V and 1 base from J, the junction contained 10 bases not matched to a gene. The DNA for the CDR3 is TGTGCCAGCAGCGAGGGACTAGCGGGACCTCGAGGATCCTACGAGCAGTACTTC. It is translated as CASSEGLAGPRGSYEQYF.

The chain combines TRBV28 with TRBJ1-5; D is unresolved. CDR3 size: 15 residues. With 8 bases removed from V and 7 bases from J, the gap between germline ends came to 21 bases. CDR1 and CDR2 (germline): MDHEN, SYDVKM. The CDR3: CASSWAGIVGQPQHF. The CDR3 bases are TGTGCCAGCTCTTGGGCAGGAATTGTGGGCCAGCCCCAGCATTTT. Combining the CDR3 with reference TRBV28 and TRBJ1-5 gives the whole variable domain DVKVTQSSRYLVKRTGEKVFLECVQDMDHENMFWYRQDPGLGLRLIYFSYDVKMKEKGDIPEGYSVSREKKERFSLILESASTNQTSMYLCASSWAGIVGQPQHFGDGTRLSIL.

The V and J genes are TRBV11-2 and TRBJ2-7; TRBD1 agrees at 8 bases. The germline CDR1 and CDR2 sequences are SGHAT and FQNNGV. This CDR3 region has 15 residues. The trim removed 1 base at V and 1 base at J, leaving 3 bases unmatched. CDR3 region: CASSLGYRGSYEQYF. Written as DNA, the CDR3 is TGTGCCAGCAGCTTAGGCTACAGGGGGTCCTACGAGCAGTACTTC.

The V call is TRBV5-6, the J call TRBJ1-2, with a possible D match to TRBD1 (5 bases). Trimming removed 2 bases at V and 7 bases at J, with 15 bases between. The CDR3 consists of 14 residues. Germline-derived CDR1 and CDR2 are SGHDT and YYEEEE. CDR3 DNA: TGTGCCAGCAGCTTCGTCCTGCAAAGGGGTGGCTACACCTTC. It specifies CASSFVLQRGGYTF.

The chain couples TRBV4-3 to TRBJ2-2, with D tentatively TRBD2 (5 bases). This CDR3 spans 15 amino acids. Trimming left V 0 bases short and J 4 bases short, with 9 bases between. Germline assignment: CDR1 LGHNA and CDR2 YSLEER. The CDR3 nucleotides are TGCGCCAGCAGCCAAGAATCGGGGATCACCGGGGAGCTGTTTTTT. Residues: CASSQESGITGELFF.

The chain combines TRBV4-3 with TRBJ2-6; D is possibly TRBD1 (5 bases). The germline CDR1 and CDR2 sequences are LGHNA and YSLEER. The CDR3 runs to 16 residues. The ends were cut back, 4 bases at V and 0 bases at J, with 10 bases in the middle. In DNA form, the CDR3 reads TGCGCCAGCAGCCGTACAGGCCTCTCTGGGGCCAACGTCCTGACTTTC. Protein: CASSRTGLSGANVLTF.